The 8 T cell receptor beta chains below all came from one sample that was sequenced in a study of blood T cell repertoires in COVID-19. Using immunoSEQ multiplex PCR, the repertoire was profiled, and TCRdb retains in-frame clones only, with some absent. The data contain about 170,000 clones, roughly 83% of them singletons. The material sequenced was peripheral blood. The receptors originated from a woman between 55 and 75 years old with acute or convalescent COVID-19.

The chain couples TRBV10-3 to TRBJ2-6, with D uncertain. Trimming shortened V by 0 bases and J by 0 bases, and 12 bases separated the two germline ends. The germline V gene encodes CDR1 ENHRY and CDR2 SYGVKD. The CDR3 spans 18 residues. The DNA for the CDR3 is TGTGCCATCAGTGAGTCGGAGTACAAACCCTCTGGGGCCAACGTCCTGACTTTC. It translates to CAISESEYKPSGANVLTF.

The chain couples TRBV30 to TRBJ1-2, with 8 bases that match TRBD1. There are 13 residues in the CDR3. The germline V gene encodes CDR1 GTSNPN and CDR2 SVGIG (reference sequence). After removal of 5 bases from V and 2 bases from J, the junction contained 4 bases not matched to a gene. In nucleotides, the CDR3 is TGTGCCTGGCGGACAGGGCAGAACTATGGCTACACCTTC. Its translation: CAWRTGQNYGYTF.

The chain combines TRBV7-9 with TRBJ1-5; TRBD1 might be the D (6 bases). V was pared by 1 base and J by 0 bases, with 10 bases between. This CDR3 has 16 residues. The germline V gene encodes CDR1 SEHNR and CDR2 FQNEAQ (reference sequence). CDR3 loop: CASSLGWDTSNQPQHF. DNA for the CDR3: TGTGCCAGCAGCTTAGGTTGGGACACTAGCAATCAGCCCCAGCATTTT.

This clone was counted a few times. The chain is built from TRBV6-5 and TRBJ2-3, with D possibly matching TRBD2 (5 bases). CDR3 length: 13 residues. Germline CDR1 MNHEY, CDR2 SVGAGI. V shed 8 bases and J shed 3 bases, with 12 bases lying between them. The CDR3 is CASSPPGTDTQYF. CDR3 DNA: TGTGCCAGCTCCCCCCCGGGGACAGATACGCAGTATTTT.

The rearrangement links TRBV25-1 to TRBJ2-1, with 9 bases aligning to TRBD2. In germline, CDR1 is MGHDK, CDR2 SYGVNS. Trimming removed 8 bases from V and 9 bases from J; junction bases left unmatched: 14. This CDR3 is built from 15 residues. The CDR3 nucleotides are TGTGCCAGCTCAGAACCGGGACTAGCTAGAGGTGAGCAGTTCTTC. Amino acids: CASSEPGLARGEQFF. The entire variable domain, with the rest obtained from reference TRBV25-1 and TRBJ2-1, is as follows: EADIYQTPRYLVIGTGKKITLECSQTMGHDKMYWYQQDPGMELHLIHYSYGVNSTEKGDLSSESTVSRIRTEHFPLTLESARPSHTSQYLCASSEPGLARGEQFFGPGTRLTVL.

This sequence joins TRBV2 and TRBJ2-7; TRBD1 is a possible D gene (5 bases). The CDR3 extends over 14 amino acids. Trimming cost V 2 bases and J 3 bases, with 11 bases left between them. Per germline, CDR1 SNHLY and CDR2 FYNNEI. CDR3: CASSEQGALYEQYF. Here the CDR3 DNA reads TGTGCCAGCAGTGAACAAGGGGCCCTCTACGAGCAGTACTTC.

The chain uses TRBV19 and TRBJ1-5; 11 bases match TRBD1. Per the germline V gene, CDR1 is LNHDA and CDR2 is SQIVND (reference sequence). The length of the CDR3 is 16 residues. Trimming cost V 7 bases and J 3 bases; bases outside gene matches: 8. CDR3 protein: CASTPRDRGNNQPQHF. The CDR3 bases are TGTGCCAGTACCCCCCGGGACAGGGGGAACAATCAGCCCCAGCATTTT. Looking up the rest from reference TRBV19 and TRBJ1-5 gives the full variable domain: DGGITQSPKYLFRKEGQNVTLSCEQNLNHDAMYWYRQDPGQGLRLIYYSQIVNDFQKGDIAEGYSVSREKKESFPLTVTSAQKNPTAFYLCASTPRDRGNNQPQHFGDGTRLSIL.

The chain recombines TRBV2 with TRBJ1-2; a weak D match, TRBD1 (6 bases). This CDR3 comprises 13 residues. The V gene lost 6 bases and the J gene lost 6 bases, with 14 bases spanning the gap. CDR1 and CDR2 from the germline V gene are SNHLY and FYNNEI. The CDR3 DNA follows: TGTGCCAGCAGAGGGGGGGCGCGGGATGGCTACACCTTC. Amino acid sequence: CASRGGARDGYTF.